These T cell receptor beta chains were read from a single sample in a study of OX40 agonist ivuxolimab in advanced cancers. Using immunoSEQ multiplex PCR, the repertoire was profiled, and TCRdb retains in-frame clones only, with some absent. The repertoire includes tens of thousands of clones, 75% to 90% of them detected once, and 0.37% sits in the top ten. The material was CD4+ or CD8+ T cells sorted from blood, obtained in a trial of the OX40 agonist ivuxolimab. The receptor set was obtained from an adult with an advanced solid tumor such as melanoma, head and neck, liver or kidney cancer. Each CDR3 is given without its conserved first and last residue. D genes are given only for firm matches.

NA	TRBV4-1	TRBJ1-2	ASSQVIGHRLPNYGYT
TRBD1	TRBV7-2	TRBJ2-7	ASSPGQGRSEY
TRBD2	TRBV7-2	TRBJ2-1	ASSLVVGRGNEQF
TRBD2	TRBV9	TRBJ2-2	ASNTLGLAGAGELF
NA	TRBV6-5	TRBJ1-1	ASSYSRGDTEAF
NA	TRBV15	TRBJ1-5	ATSRDIGRGNQPQH
NA	TRBV7-2	TRBJ1-4	ASSLAGSINEKLF
NA	TRBV25-1	TRBJ2-1	AVGTGHNEQF
NA	TRBV28	NA	ASSPWQDIYEQY
TRBD1	TRBV11-2	TRBJ1-2	ASSLVSQGYGYT
NA	TRBV7-2	TRBJ2-7	ASSLPSFRDASSYEQY
TRBD1	TRBV23-1	TRBJ2-4	ASCTPGQKNIQY
NA	TRBV6-1	TRBJ2-1	ASSLWNEQF
TRBD1	TRBV7-8	TRBJ1-5	ASSHQGTAGNQPQH
TRBD1	TRBV6-1	TRBJ2-7	ASSRQGSTYEQY
NA	TRBV2	TRBJ1-1	ASSEEGTAIGTEAF
NA	TRBV7-6	TRBJ1-2	ASSGIGGGYT
NA	TRBV2	TRBJ1-2	ASRGTGYYGYT
NA	TRBV7-9	TRBJ2-2	ASSVRIRELF
NA	TRBV5-1	TRBJ1-4	ASSLGVDGEKLF
TRBD1	TRBV10-2	TRBJ1-5	ASRKTGGNQPQH
NA	TRBV4-3	TRBJ1-2	ASSQDVTENYGYT
NA	TRBV10-1	TRBJ2-7	ASQQGSLYEQY
TRBD1	TRBV6-5	TRBJ2-2	ASSYSRGLGTGELF
NA	TRBV19	TRBJ2-1	ASTKGTTPEQF
NA	TRBV29-1	TRBJ1-2	SVVDVRAASYGYT
NA	TRBV21-1	TRBJ2-3	ASSTGTSGFTDTQY
NA	TRBV6-1	TRBJ1-2	ASSERSQGSYT
TRBD1	TRBV5-1	TRBJ2-1	ASSFTGGAGNEQF
NA	TRBV6-5	TRBJ1-1	ASSNSLTEAF
TRBD2	TRBV7-6	TRBJ2-3	ASSLGQGLAGGNYPDTQY
NA	TRBV6-6	TRBJ2-2	ASSLTGTPNTGELF
NA	TRBV6-6	TRBJ1-5	ASSSRGGASNQPQH
NA	TRBV28	TRBJ2-6	ASSLIGSSGANVLT
TRBD1	TRBV28	NA	ASSLGGQGAYEQY
NA	TRBV6-1	TRBJ2-1	ASSEYQGSSSYNEQF
TRBD2	TRBV6-4	TRBJ2-2	ASSRSVAGRTGELF
TRBD2	TRBV5-1	TRBJ2-1	ASSLGPGGYYNEQF
NA	TRBV28	TRBJ1-5	ASSLTAAQH
NA	TRBV5-5	TRBJ1-1	ASSLFQNTEAF
NA	TRBV7-2	TRBJ1-5	ASSLEGVGNQPQH
NA	TRBV9	TRBJ2-1	ASSEAPPGTSHNEQF
NA	TRBV28	TRBJ2-3	AAEGSGTDTQY
NA	TRBV30	TRBJ2-1	AWSGLSYNEQF
NA	TRBV28	TRBJ1-1	ASSQSRGRVNTEAF
TRBD2	TRBV9	TRBJ2-5	ASSVEGLAAETQY
NA	TRBV27	TRBJ2-6	ASSLSYVRGRAGANVLT
TRBD1	TRBV6-1	TRBJ2-7	ASSEGTGGFYEQY
NA	TRBV11-2	TRBJ2-7	ASRDSSAQQY
TRBD1	TRBV7-6	TRBJ1-4	ASSGGQFQKLF
NA	TRBV4-1	TRBJ1-5	ASSQRYVRADNQPQH
TRBD1	TRBV7-8	TRBJ1-1	ASRPRQGWTEAF
NA	TRBV21-1	TRBJ2-7	ASSKDRGNPYEQY
NA	TRBV30	TRBJ1-2	AWSVGGSNYGYT
NA	TRBV28	TRBJ2-3	ASSSSRDQDTQY
NA	TRBV4-1	TRBJ2-2	ASSQVSFGTLNTGELF
TRBD1	TRBV28	TRBJ2-1	ASSSLGQGVNEQF